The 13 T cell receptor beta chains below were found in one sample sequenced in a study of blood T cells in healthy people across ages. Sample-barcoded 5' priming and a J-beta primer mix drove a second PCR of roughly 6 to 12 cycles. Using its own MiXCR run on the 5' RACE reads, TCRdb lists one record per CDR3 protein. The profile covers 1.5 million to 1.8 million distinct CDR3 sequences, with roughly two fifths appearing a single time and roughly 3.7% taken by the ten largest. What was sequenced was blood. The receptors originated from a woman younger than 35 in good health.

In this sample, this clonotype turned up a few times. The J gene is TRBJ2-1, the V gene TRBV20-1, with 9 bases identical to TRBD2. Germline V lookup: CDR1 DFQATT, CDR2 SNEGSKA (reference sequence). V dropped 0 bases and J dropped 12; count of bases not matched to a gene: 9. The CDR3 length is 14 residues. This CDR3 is CSARDSGLASLQFF. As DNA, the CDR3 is TGCAGTGCTAGAGATTCAGGACTAGCGAGCTTGCAGTTCTTC.

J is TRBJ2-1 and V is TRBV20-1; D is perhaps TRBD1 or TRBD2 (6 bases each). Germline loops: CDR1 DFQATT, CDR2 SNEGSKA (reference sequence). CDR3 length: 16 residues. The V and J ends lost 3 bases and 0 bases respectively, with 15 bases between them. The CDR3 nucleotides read TGCAGTGCTAGGCCACCGGGGGCTCGCTCCTACAATGAGCAGTTCTTC. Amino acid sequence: CSARPPGARSYNEQFF.

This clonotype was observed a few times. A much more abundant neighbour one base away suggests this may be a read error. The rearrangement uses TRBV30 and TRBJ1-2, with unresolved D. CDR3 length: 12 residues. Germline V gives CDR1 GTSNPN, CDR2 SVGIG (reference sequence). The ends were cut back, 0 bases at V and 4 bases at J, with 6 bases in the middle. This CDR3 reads CAWSVNIYGYTF. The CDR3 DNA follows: TGTGCCTGGAGTGTAAACATCTATGGCTACACCTTC.

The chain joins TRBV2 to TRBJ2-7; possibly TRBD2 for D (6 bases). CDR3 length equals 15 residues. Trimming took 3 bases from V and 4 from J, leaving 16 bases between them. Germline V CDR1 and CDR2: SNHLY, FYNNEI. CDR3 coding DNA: TGTGCCAGCAGTGAGAGTTCGGGGGAACGTTACGAGCAGTACTTC. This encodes CASSESSGERYEQYF.

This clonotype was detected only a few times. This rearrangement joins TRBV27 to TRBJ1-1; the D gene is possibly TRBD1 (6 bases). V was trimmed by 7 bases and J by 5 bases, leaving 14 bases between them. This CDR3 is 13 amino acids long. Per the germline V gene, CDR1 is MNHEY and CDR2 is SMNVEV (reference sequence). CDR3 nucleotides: TGTGCCAGCAAGGGAGGGGGTACGACTGAAGCTTTCTTT. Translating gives CASKGGGTTEAFF.

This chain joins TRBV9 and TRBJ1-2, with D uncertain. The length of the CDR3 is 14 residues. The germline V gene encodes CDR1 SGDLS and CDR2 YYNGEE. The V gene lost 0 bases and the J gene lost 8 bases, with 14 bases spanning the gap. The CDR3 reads CASSVDTYSDGYTF. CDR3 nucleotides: TGTGCCAGCAGCGTAGACACCTACTCAGACGGCTACACCTTC.

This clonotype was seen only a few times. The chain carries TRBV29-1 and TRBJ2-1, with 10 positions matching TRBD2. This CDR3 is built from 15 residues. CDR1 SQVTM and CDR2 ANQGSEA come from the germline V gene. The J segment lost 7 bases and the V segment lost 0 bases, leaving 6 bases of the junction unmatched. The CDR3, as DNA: TGCAGCGTTGAAGACTGGCTAGCGGGAGTGAATGAGCAGTTCTTC. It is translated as CSVEDWLAGVNEQFF.

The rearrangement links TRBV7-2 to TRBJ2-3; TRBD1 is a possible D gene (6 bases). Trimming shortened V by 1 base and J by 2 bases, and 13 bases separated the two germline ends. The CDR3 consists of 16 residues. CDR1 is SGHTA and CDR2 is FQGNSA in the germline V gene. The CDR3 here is CASSLEPTGTTDTQYF. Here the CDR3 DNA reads TGTGCCAGCAGCTTAGAACCCACAGGGACCACAGATACGCAGTATTTT.

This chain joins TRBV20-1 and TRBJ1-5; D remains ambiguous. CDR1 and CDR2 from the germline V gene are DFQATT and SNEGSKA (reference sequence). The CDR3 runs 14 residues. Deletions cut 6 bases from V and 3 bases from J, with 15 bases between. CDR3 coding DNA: TGCAGTGCAACCACGCTTCGGGCCAATCAGCCCCAGCATTTT. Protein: CSATTLRANQPQHF.

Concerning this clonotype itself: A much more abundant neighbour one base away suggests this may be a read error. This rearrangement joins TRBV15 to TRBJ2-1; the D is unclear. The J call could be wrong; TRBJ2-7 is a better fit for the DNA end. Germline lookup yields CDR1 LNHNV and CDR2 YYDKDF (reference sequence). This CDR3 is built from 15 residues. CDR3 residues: CATSRPGGYYNEQYF. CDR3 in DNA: TGTGCCACCAGCAGACCGGGCGGATACTACAATGAGCAGTACTTC.

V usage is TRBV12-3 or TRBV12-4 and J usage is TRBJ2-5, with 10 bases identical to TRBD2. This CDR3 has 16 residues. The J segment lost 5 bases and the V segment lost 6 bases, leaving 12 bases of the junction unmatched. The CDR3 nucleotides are TGTGCCAGCAGCCTCGGGGTAGCGGGGGGTTTTGAGACCCAGTACTTC. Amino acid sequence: CASSLGVAGGFETQYF.

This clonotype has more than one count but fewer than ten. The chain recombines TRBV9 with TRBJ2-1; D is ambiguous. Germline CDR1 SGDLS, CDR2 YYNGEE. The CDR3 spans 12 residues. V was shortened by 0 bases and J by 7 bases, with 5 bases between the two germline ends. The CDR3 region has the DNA TGTGCCAGCAGCGTAGTGACAAATGAGCAGTTCTTC. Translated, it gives CASSVVTNEQFF.

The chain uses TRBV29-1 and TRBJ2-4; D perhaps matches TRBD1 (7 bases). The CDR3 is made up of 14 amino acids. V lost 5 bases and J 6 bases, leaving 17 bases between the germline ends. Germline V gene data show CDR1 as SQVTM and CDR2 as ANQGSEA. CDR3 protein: CSVPSRQGGNIQYF. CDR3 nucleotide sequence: TGCAGCGTTCCAAGCCGGCAGGGGGGAAACATTCAGTACTTC.